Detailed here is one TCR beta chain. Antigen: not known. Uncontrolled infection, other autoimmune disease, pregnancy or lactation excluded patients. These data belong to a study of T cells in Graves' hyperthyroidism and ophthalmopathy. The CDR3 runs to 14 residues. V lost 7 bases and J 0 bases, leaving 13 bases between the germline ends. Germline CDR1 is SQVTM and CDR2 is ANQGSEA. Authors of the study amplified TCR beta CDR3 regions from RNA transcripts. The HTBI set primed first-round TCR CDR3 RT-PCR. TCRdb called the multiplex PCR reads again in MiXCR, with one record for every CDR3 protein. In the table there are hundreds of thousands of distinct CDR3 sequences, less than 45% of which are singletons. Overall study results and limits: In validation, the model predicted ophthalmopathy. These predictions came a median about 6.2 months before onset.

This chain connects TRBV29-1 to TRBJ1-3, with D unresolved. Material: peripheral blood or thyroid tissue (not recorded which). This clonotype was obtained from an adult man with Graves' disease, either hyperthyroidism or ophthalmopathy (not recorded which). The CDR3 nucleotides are TGCAGCGGCGCCTCGGTATACTCTGGAAACACCATATATTTT. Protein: CSGASVYSGNTIYF. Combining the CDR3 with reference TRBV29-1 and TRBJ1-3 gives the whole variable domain SAVISQKPSRDICQRGTSLTIQCQVDSQVTMMFWYRQQPGQSLTLIATANQGSEATYESGFVIDKFPISRPNLTFSTLTVSNMSPEDSSIYLCSGASVYSGNTIYFGEGSWLTVV.